The 31 T cell receptor beta chains below were found in one sample sequenced in a study of T-cell reconstitution after alpha-beta-depleted transplantation in children. Unique molecular identifiers featured in how the TCRbeta library was prepared. TCRdb used MiXCR to reprocess the PCR reads, holding one entry per CDR3 protein. This sample carries 450,000 to 700,000 distinct CDR3 sequences, 27% of them seen once, and the ten largest clones take about a third. The specimen was PBMCs, collected before TCRalphabeta/CD19-depleted stem cell transplant. Source of these receptors: a boy in the first two years of life with Wiskott-Aldrich syndrome, due to receive a stem cell transplant.

This clonotype was recorded at least ten times. V is TRBV20-1 and J is TRBJ2-5, with D perhaps matching TRBD2 (6 bases). V shed 0 bases and J shed 2 bases, with 13 bases lying between them. Germline V lookup: CDR1 DFQATT, CDR2 SNEGSKA (reference sequence). This CDR3 contains 15 residues. The CDR3 sequence is CSARDPEGIQETQYF. As DNA, the CDR3 is TGCAGTGCTAGAGATCCGGAGGGAATTCAAGAGACCCAGTACTTC.

There are a few counts of this clonotype. The rearrangement links TRBV11-2 to TRBJ2-1; TRBD2 agrees at 7 bases. CDR1 is SGHAT and CDR2 is FQNNGV in the germline V gene. This CDR3 has 16 amino acids. With 6 bases clipped from V and 0 bases from J, the junction kept 8 bases outside the gene matches. CDR3 DNA sequence: TGTGCCAGCAGAGTCAGCGGGATCGGCTCCTACAATGAGCAGTTCTTC. This sequence encodes CASRVSGIGSYNEQFF. The complete variable domain, with remaining parts taken from reference TRBV11-2 and TRBJ2-1, reads EAGVAQSPRYKIIEKRQSVAFWCNPISGHATLYWYQQILGQGPKLLIQFQNNGVVDDSQLPKDRFSAERLKGVDSTLKIQPAKLEDSAVYLCASRVSGIGSYNEQFFGPGTRLTVL.

V is TRBV27 and J is TRBJ2-5, with 7 bases lining up with TRBD2. Trimming at V came to 4 bases and at J to 9 bases, leaving 2 bases not matched to a gene. CDR1 and CDR2 (germline): MNHEY, SMNVEV (reference sequence). CDR3 size: 11 residues. CDR3 region: CASSSRGAQYF. The CDR3 coding sequence is TGTGCCAGCAGTTCCCGGGGGGCCCAGTACTTC.

This sequence joins TRBV20-1 and TRBJ1-3; D uncertain. The length of the CDR3 is 14 residues. The V gene's germline CDR1 is DFQATT and CDR2 SNEGSKA (reference sequence). Trimming shortened V by 5 bases and J by 2 bases, and 13 bases separated the two germline ends. CDR3 protein: CSALRTLTGNTIYF. The CDR3 nucleotides read TGCAGTGCTTTGAGGACCTTAACTGGAAACACCATATATTTT.

This clonotype occurred a few times. The chain carries TRBV5-1 and TRBJ2-5, with 9 bases that match TRBD1. Germline assignment: CDR1 SGHRS and CDR2 YFSETQ. V gave up 5 bases and J gave up 5 bases; unmatched junction bases: 7. This CDR3 has 14 residues. This CDR3 is CASREQGARETQYF. CDR3 DNA sequence: TGCGCCAGCAGAGAACAGGGGGCCAGGGAGACCCAGTACTTC.

In its sample, this clonotype was seen a few times. The chain uses TRBV29-1 and TRBJ2-3, with no clear D. CDR1 SQVTM and CDR2 ANQGSEA come from the germline V gene. This CDR3 region has 15 residues. The V gene lost 1 base and the J gene lost 0 bases, with 11 bases spanning the gap. CDR3 region: CSVEGRRPSTDTQYF. The CDR3 nucleotides read TGCAGCGTTGAAGGTCGGCGTCCTAGCACAGATACGCAGTATTTT.

This clonotype was seen a few times. The chain has TRBV5-1 and TRBJ2-7, with TRBD2 identical over 8 bases. This CDR3 comprises 16 residues. V gave up 0 bases and J gave up 2 bases; unmatched junction bases: 7. The germline CDR1 and CDR2 sequences are SGHRS and YFSETQ. The CDR3 loop reads CASSLAGIAGPYEQYF. The CDR3 DNA reads as TGCGCCAGCAGCTTGGCCGGGATAGCGGGACCCTACGAGCAGTACTTC. Full variable domain (missing parts from reference TRBV5-1 and TRBJ2-7): KAGVTQTPRYLIKTRGQQVTLSCSPISGHRSVSWYQQTPGQGLQFLFEYFSETQRNKGNFPGRFSGRQFSNSRSEMNVSTLELGDSALYLCASSLAGIAGPYEQYFGPGTRLTVT.

This clonotype was detected a few times. The chain carries TRBV12-5 and TRBJ2-1; 7 bases are a match to TRBD2. This CDR3 comprises 14 residues. The junction had 4 bases not matched to a gene; V was cut back by 0 bases and J by 8 bases. Germline V CDR1 and CDR2: LGHNT, FRNRAP. The CDR3 DNA sequence: TGTGCTAGTGGTTTGGTGGGAGGGCTCGATGAGCAGTTCTTC. Protein: CASGLVGGLDEQFF.

This clonotype was observed a few times. The rearrangement links TRBV12-3 or TRBV12-4 to TRBJ2-3, with D possibly matching TRBD1 (6 bases). The CDR3 runs to 15 residues. V gave up 1 base and J gave up 2 bases, with 10 bases separating them. This CDR3 is CASSLGNRDTDTQYF. DNA for the CDR3: TGTGCCAGCAGTTTAGGGAACAGGGACACAGATACGCAGTATTTT.

The chain couples TRBV5-1 to TRBJ2-1, with 10 nucleotides matching TRBD2. This CDR3 has 15 residues. V lost 1 base to trimming and J lost 5 bases; unmatched junction nucleotides: 3. CDR1 SGHRS and CDR2 YFSETQ come from the germline V gene. The CDR3 DNA is TGCGCCAGCAGCTTGACTAGCGGGGACCACAATGAGCAGTTCTTC. Protein product: CASSLTSGDHNEQFF.

Only a few counts were recorded for this clonotype. The chain links TRBV27 to TRBJ1-6; D may be TRBD1 (5 bases). Trimming took off 3 bases at V and 3 bases at J, with 9 bases between the two ends. CDR1 and CDR2 from the germline V gene are MNHEY and SMNVEV (reference sequence). The length of the CDR3 is 15 residues. Here the CDR3 reads CASSFQGFYNSPLHF. The CDR3 DNA is TGTGCCAGCAGTTTTCAGGGATTCTATAATTCACCCCTCCACTTT.

V is TRBV20-1 and J is TRBJ1-5; D remains ambiguous. Germline values: CDR1 DFQATT, CDR2 SNEGSKA (reference sequence). V was pared by 0 bases and J by 5 bases, with 8 bases between. The CDR3 has 13 amino acids. CDR3 bases: TGCAGTGCTAGAGATGTAATCGATCAGCCCCAGCATTTT. This gives the protein CSARDVIDQPQHF.

A few counts support this clonotype. The rearrangement joins TRBV12-3 or TRBV12-4 to TRBJ2-1; 8 positions agree with TRBD1. The V gene end was trimmed by 7 bases and the J gene end by 5 bases; junction bases not matched to a gene: 7. The CDR3 runs 14 residues. The chain's CDR3 is CASTLDRVDNEQFF. Here the CDR3 DNA reads TGTGCCAGCACCTTGGACAGGGTAGACAATGAGCAGTTCTTC.

The table lists this clonotype with a count of one. The V gene is TRBV15, the J gene TRBJ2-7; tentative D call: TRBD1 (6 bases). The CDR3 has 14 amino acids. Germline V gene data show CDR1 as LNHNV and CDR2 as YYDKDF (reference sequence). Trimming removed 5 bases at V and 6 bases at J, with 17 bases between. CDR3 coding DNA: TGTGCCACCAGCTCCCCGGGGTGGGGGCCCGAGCAGTACTTC. Its translation: CATSSPGWGPEQYF.

The V gene is TRBV7-7, the J gene TRBJ2-2; unclear D gene. The CDR3 is made up of 15 amino acids. V was shortened by 1 base and J by 1 base, with 7 bases between the two germline ends. Per the germline V gene, CDR1 is SSHAT and CDR2 is FNYEAQ (reference sequence). In DNA form, the CDR3 reads TGTGCCAGCAGCTTAGTTCCTGTGAACACCGGGGAGCTGTTTTTT. This encodes CASSLVPVNTGELFF.

The chain couples TRBV5-5 to TRBJ1-4; 7 bases align to TRBD1. The ends lost 0 bases at V and 4 bases at J; junction bases unmatched: 3. The CDR3 runs 15 residues. Per germline, CDR1 SGHKS and CDR2 YYEKEE (reference sequence). The CDR3: CASSLVQGDNEKLFF. The CDR3 region has the DNA TGTGCCAGCAGCTTGGTGCAGGGGGATAATGAAAAACTGTTTTTT.

This clonotype has a handful of counts. CDR3 nucleotide sequence: TGCGCCAGCAGCCAAATAGGTACTCAAGAGACCCAGTACTTC. It codes for CASSQIGTQETQYF. The chain employs TRBV5-1 and TRBJ2-5; D ambiguous. There are 14 residues in the CDR3. The germline gives CDR1 SGHRS, CDR2 YFSETQ. V was clipped by 4 bases and J by 2 bases, with 12 bases between them.

The chain joins TRBV5-1 to TRBJ2-7, with 7 positions matching TRBD1. J was trimmed by 5 bases and V by 1 base; bases with no gene match: 6. CDR1 is SGHRS and CDR2 is YFSETQ in the germline V gene. This CDR3 comprises 14 residues. CDR3 protein: CASSLHQGVNEQYF. The CDR3 coding sequence is TGCGCCAGCAGCTTGCATCAGGGGGTTAACGAGCAGTACTTC.

The chain recombines TRBV30 with TRBJ2-5; tentatively, D is TRBD1 (6 bases). The CDR3 length is 13 residues. CDR1 and CDR2 from the germline V gene are GTSNPN and SVGIG (reference sequence). Trimming removed 5 bases at V and 6 bases at J, with 16 bases between. The CDR3 sequence: CAWDRQEKKTQYF. The CDR3 coding sequence is TGTGCCTGGGATAGACAGGAAAAAAAGACCCAGTACTTC.

The rearrangement links TRBV29-1 to TRBJ1-2; D is perhaps TRBD1 (5 bases). The CDR3 has 13 residues. CDR1 is SQVTM and CDR2 is ANQGSEA in the germline V gene. Trimming removed 6 bases at V and 8 bases at J, with 19 bases between. CDR3 in amino acids: CSVQSGAGGGYTF. The CDR3, as DNA: TGCAGCGTCCAAAGCGGAGCCGGGGGAGGCTACACCTTC. Complete variable domain (other parts from reference TRBV29-1 and TRBJ1-2): SAVISQKPSRDICQRGTSLTIQCQVDSQVTMMFWYRQQPGQSLTLIATANQGSEATYESGFVIDKFPISRPNLTFSTLTVSNMSPEDSSIYLCSVQSGAGGGYTFGSGTRLTVV.

This clonotype was seen only a few times. V and J are TRBV10-3 and TRBJ2-2, with D possibly TRBD2 on 6 matching bases. V gave up 7 bases and J gave up 2 bases, with 11 bases separating them. Germline V CDR1 and CDR2: ENHRY, SYGVKD. This CDR3 comprises 14 residues. The CDR3 loop is CAITGGTNTGELFF. CDR3 bases: TGTGCCATCACTGGCGGGACCAACACCGGGGAGCTGTTTTTT.

J is TRBJ2-2 and V is TRBV29-1; 8 bases match TRBD2. The CDR3 covers 14 residues. V was clipped by 6 bases and J by 4 bases; unmatched bases: 7. Germline V CDR1 and CDR2: SQVTM, ANQGSEA. CDR3 nucleotide sequence: TGCAGCGTGTACGGGAGGGGTCGCACCGGGGAGCTGTTTTTT. Its protein is CSVYGRGRTGELFF.

The rearrangement uses TRBV5-1 and TRBJ1-6; 10 nucleotides agree with TRBD1. Germline CDR1 and CDR2: SGHRS and YFSETQ. The V segment lost 1 base and the J segment 9 bases; nucleotides outside the gene matches: 1. This CDR3 has 14 amino acids. In nucleotides, the CDR3 is TGCGCCAGCAGCTTGCGGGACAGGGGTTCACCCCTCCACTTT. It is translated as CASSLRDRGSPLHF.

This clonotype occurred many times. The genes are TRBV20-1 and TRBJ1-1, with D perhaps TRBD1 (5 bases). This CDR3 comprises 12 residues. Germline V gene lookup returns CDR1 DFQATT and CDR2 SNEGSKA (reference sequence). V dropped 5 bases and J dropped 1 base, with 8 bases sitting between them. CDR3 loop: CSASQGNTEAFF. DNA of the CDR3: TGCAGTGCTTCGCAGGGGAACACTGAAGCTTTCTTT.

V is TRBV28 and J is TRBJ2-1; D is perhaps TRBD1 (6 bases). The germline V and J ends were trimmed by 4 bases and 4 bases, with 14 bases remaining between them. The germline CDR1 and CDR2 sequences are MDHEN and SYDVKM. The CDR3 is 15 residues long. CDR3 protein: CASSSLGAIYNEQFF. CDR3 DNA sequence: TGTGCCAGCAGTTCGCTGGGGGCCATATACAATGAGCAGTTCTTC.

This clonotype showed up just a few times. The rearrangement uses TRBV7-2 and TRBJ1-3; D remains unclear. This CDR3 region has 16 residues. Trimming pared 5 bases from V and 0 bases from J, leaving 14 bases between. Looked up from germline, CDR1 is SGHTA and CDR2 is FQGNSA. CDR3 DNA: TGTGCCAGCAGCCCCCGGGGAGGTACCTCTGGAAACACCATATATTTT. As protein: CASSPRGGTSGNTIYF.

This clonotype was recorded once. This chain joins TRBV10-3 and TRBJ2-2, with D maybe TRBD2 (5 bases). CDR3 size: 16 residues. Trimming took 3 bases from V and 1 from J, leaving 12 bases between them. CDR1 is ENHRY and CDR2 is SYGVKD in the germline V gene. The CDR3 reads CAISESAVMNTGELFF. CDR3 DNA: TGTGCCATCAGTGAATCAGCGGTAATGAACACCGGGGAGCTGTTTTTT.

The chain uses TRBV10-3 and TRBJ2-7, with D possibly matching TRBD2 (6 bases). Germline loops: CDR1 ENHRY, CDR2 SYGVKD. Deletions cut 6 bases from V and 6 bases from J, with 12 bases between. CDR3 size: 12 residues. The CDR3 nucleotides read TGTGCCATCAGGTCGGGAGTGAGCGAGCAGTACTTC. It translates to CAIRSGVSEQYF.

This sequence joins TRBV5-1 and TRBJ2-1; D may be TRBD1 (6 bases). The V gene lost 4 bases and the J gene lost 2 bases, with 10 bases spanning the gap. The CDR3 is 14 residues long. Germline loops: CDR1 SGHRS, CDR2 YFSETQ. The CDR3 nucleotides read TGCGCCAGCAGCGGGGGCCCCCCCTACAATGAGCAGTTCTTC. Translation: CASSGGPPYNEQFF.

This rearrangement joins TRBV20-1 to TRBJ1-4; possible D gene TRBD1, 5 bases. V was trimmed by 2 bases and J by 7 bases, leaving 14 bases between them. The CDR3 has 14 residues. The germline V gene has CDR1 DFQATT and CDR2 SNEGSKA (reference sequence). Written as DNA, the CDR3 is TGCAGTGCTAGATCTCAGGGTAGAGGTGAAAAACTGTTTTTT. Its protein product is CSARSQGRGEKLFF.

The V gene is TRBV12-3 or TRBV12-4, the J gene TRBJ2-3, with 9 nucleotides matching TRBD1. Germline trimming cut 4 bases from V and 4 bases from J; bases unmatched to any gene: 6. The CDR3 consists of 15 residues. The CDR3: CASSWEDRGSDTQYF. The CDR3 DNA reads TGTGCCAGCAGTTGGGAGGACAGGGGATCAGATACGCAGTATTTT.